This passage covers 20 T cell receptor beta chains from one sample sequenced in a study of T-cell reconstitution after alpha-beta-depleted transplantation in children (dated by TCRdb to about 2016). Library method: PCR. For sequencing, an Illumina HiSeq 2500 was employed. To normalize quantification of the TCRbeta repertoire, the TCR libraries were built with molecular barcoding that relied on unique molecular identifiers. Clones were called with MiXCR by TCRdb after fastp trimmed the public reads at Q25, and only in-frame beta chains were retained. Entries are consolidated by CDR3 protein sequence, retaining the most common genes and DNA. The table for this sample lists 330,000 or so distinct CDR3 sequences; 10% to 13% of them were counted only once. Around 2.5% of the sample belongs to the ten largest clones. The sample consisted of PBMCs from the stem cell graft donor, taken from the stem cell graft. The receptors originated from a human donor who donated a stem cell graft to a child with acute lymphoblastic leukemia.

This chain connects TRBV15 to TRBJ2-3, with D possibly matching TRBD1 (6 bases). Trimming removed 7 bases at V and 2 bases at J, with 10 bases between. Per the germline V gene, CDR1 is LNHNV and CDR2 is YYDKDF (reference sequence). The length of the CDR3 is 13 residues. CDR3 bases: TGTGCCACCACACGGGACAACACAGATACGCAGTATTTT. This gives the protein CATTRDNTDTQYF.

This clonotype was observed many times. The chain is built from TRBV5-6 and TRBJ2-6; the D is unclear. V dropped 2 bases and J dropped 2 bases, with 11 bases sitting between them. CDR3 length: 16 residues. CDR1 and CDR2 (germline): SGHDT, YYEEEE. CDR3 in amino acids: CASSFQRGTGANVLTF. In nucleotides, the CDR3 is TGTGCCAGCAGCTTCCAACGTGGTACTGGGGCCAACGTCCTGACTTTC.

The CDR3 nucleotides are TGTGCCAGCAGTTACTCGATAGGGACTAGCGGGAGCACAGATACGCAGTATTTT. This gives the protein CASSYSIGTSGSTDTQYF. The gene calls are TRBV6-5 and TRBJ2-3; 12 bases fit TRBD2. Germline V gene data show CDR1 as MNHEY and CDR2 as SVGAGI. V trimming: 0 bases; J trimming: 0 bases; junction bases outside the gene matches: 4. The CDR3 runs to 18 residues.

The V and J genes are TRBV7-9 and TRBJ2-5; D is perhaps TRBD1 (5 bases). V lost 6 bases to trimming and J lost 3 bases, with 14 bases between them. The CDR3 totals 14 residues. Germline lookup yields CDR1 SEHNR and CDR2 FQNEAQ (reference sequence). The chain's CDR3 is CASSNTEGEETQYF. CDR3 coding DNA: TGTGCCAGCAGTAATACCGAAGGGGAAGAGACCCAGTACTTC. Based on the CDR3 plus reference TRBV7-9 and TRBJ2-5, the full variable domain is DTGVSQNPRHKITKRGQNVTFRCDPISEHNRLYWYRQTLGQGPEFLTYFQNEAQLEKSRLLSDRFSAERPKGSFSTLEIQRTEQGDSAMYLCASSNTEGEETQYFGPGTRLLVL.

There are many counts of this clonotype. The chain employs TRBV7-2 and TRBJ2-7; 7 bases fit TRBD2. The germline gives CDR1 SGHTA, CDR2 FQGNSA. Unmatched junction bases numbered 4, after V lost 1 base and J lost 4 bases. The length of the CDR3 is 14 residues. The CDR3, as DNA: TGTGCCAGCAGCTTAGGTGGGAGGGATTACGAGCAGTACTTC. As protein: CASSLGGRDYEQYF.

The chain uses TRBV5-1 and TRBJ2-4; 10 bases agree with TRBD2. Germline values: CDR1 SGHRS, CDR2 YFSETQ. This CDR3 is 17 amino acids long. The junction had 5 bases not matched to a gene; V was cut back by 0 bases and J by 2 bases. The CDR3 protein is CASSLDASGRSKNIQYF. The CDR3 nucleotides are TGCGCCAGCAGCTTGGATGCTAGCGGGAGATCCAAAAACATTCAGTACTTC.

V is TRBV5-1 and J is TRBJ2-1; possible D gene TRBD1, 6 bases. Germline CDR1 SGHRS, CDR2 YFSETQ. This CDR3 is built from 17 residues. V was cut by 3 bases and J by 0 bases, with 16 bases left in between. The CDR3 sequence: CASSSDQTGRSYNEQFF. The CDR3 nucleotides read TGCGCCAGCAGCTCAGACCAGACAGGACGCTCCTACAATGAGCAGTTCTTC.

This clonotype was observed a few times. The V and J genes are TRBV4-2 and TRBJ2-1; D is perhaps TRBD1 or TRBD2 (5 bases each). The CDR3 extends over 17 amino acids. From germline, CDR1 is LGHNA and CDR2 YNFKEQ. V lost 3 bases, J lost 0 bases, and 15 bases lay in between. CDR3 residues: CASSQGVVIGSYNEQFF. As DNA, the CDR3 is TGTGCCAGCAGCCAGGGGGTCGTAATCGGCTCCTACAATGAGCAGTTCTTC.

The rearrangement uses TRBV5-1 and TRBJ1-3, with D possibly matching TRBD1 (6 bases). Germline V gene data show CDR1 as SGHRS and CDR2 as YFSETQ. The CDR3 is made up of 15 amino acids. V gave up 0 bases and J gave up 2 bases, with 9 bases separating them. In DNA, the CDR3 is TGCGCCAGCAGCTTGGTGGCAGGGGCTGGAAACACCATATATTTT. Protein product: CASSLVAGAGNTIYF.

In its sample, this clonotype was seen many times. The J gene is TRBJ2-5, the V gene TRBV20-1, with 7 nucleotides matching TRBD2. V lost 5 bases and J lost 9; bases outside the gene matches: 9. The V gene's germline CDR1 is DFQATT and CDR2 SNEGSKA (reference sequence). This CDR3 is built from 12 residues. The CDR3 is CSAPPGGGPQYF. The CDR3 DNA reads TGCAGTGCTCCTCCGGGGGGAGGGCCCCAGTACTTC.

In its sample, this clonotype was seen many times. The rearrangement uses TRBV4-2 and TRBJ2-3; D is perhaps TRBD2 (5 bases). Between the trimmed V and J ends, which lost 0 bases and 4 bases, there was a span of 14 bases. Germline-derived CDR1 and CDR2 are LGHNA and YNFKEQ. The CDR3 length is 16 residues. The CDR3 nucleotides are TGTGCCAGCAGCCAAGATCCGAGTGAGGGAGCAGATACGCAGTATTTT. This translates into CASSQDPSEGADTQYF.

This chain uses TRBV7-3 with TRBJ2-7, with TRBD1 identical over 8 bases. V was clipped by 5 bases and J by 3 bases; unmatched bases: 6. This CDR3 has 14 amino acids. The V gene's germline CDR1 is SGHTA and CDR2 FQGTGA. In nucleotides, the CDR3 is TGTGCCAGCAGCCCGGGGACAGGCAACTACGAGCAGTACTTC. It encodes CASSPGTGNYEQYF.

There are a few counts of this clonotype. The chain is built from TRBV12-3 or TRBV12-4 and TRBJ1-2, with 10 bases lining up with TRBD1. CDR3 length equals 16 residues. Germline trimming cut 7 bases from V and 6 bases from J; bases unmatched to any gene: 14. The DNA for the CDR3 is TGTGCCAGCATTACTTACCCGGGACAGGGGACGGATGGCTACACCTTC. This sequence encodes CASITYPGQGTDGYTF.

J is TRBJ1-5 and V is TRBV12-3 or TRBV12-4, with 11 bases aligning to TRBD1. This CDR3 comprises 14 residues. With V trimmed by 6 bases and J by 7 bases, 5 bases remained unmatched. The CDR3 here is CASRGTGGKQPQHF. CDR3 nucleotides: TGTGCCAGCAGAGGGACAGGGGGTAAGCAGCCCCAGCATTTT.

This clonotype was observed a handful of times. The chain employs TRBV7-9 and TRBJ1-1; D is unresolved. CDR1 is SEHNR and CDR2 is FQNEAQ in the germline V gene (reference sequence). This CDR3 has 12 residues. Trimming cost V 2 bases and J 8 bases, with 9 bases left between them. In nucleotides, the CDR3 is TGTGCCAGCAGCTTACTGAGGTTAGAAGCTTTCTTT. It specifies CASSLLRLEAFF.

This clonotype was picked up a small number of times. V gene TRBV5-1 combines with J gene TRBJ1-4, with D possibly TRBD1 on 5 matching bases. Trimming removed 4 bases at V and 7 bases at J, with 14 bases between. The V gene's germline CDR1 is SGHRS and CDR2 YFSETQ. There are 14 residues in the CDR3. CDR3 in amino acids: CASSDSGGVEKLFF. CDR3 bases: TGCGCCAGCAGCGACAGCGGAGGGGTTGAAAAACTGTTTTTT.

There are many counts of this clonotype. The rearrangement uses TRBV3-1 and TRBJ2-7, with 8 positions matching TRBD1. The CDR3 loop spans 16 amino acids. Germline V gives CDR1 LGHDT, CDR2 YNNKEL (reference sequence). J gave up 6 bases and V 0 bases, and 10 bases lay outside the gene matches. The CDR3 DNA is TGTGCCAGCAGCCAAGATCTGTGGACAGGGATCCCCGAGCAGTACTTC. Its protein product is CASSQDLWTGIPEQYF.

This clonotype was seen at least ten times. The chain couples TRBV24-1 to TRBJ2-1; TRBD2 matches 8 bases. The CDR3 is 17 residues long. After removal of 4 bases from V and 5 bases from J, the junction contained 12 bases not matched to a gene. CDR1 and CDR2 from the germline V gene are KGHDR and SFDVKD. CDR3 coding DNA: TGTGCCACCAGTGAAACCTTTGCGGGAGGAGGGAACAATGAGCAGTTCTTC. Protein: CATSETFAGGGNNEQFF.

This clonotype was seen more than once but under ten times. V gene TRBV3-1 combines with J gene TRBJ2-7; D might be TRBD1 (7 bases). The CDR3 totals 18 residues. V dropped 1 base and J dropped 3 bases, with 22 bases sitting between them. The germline gives CDR1 LGHDT, CDR2 YNNKEL (reference sequence). For the CDR3, the DNA is TGTGCCAGCAGCCAAGCCAGGGGGTCTGCAGGGGGAGGCTACGAGCAGTACTTC. It specifies CASSQARGSAGGGYEQYF.

This clonotype was observed a few times. The chain recombines TRBV3-1 with TRBJ1-5; D might be TRBD1 (5 bases). CDR3 length equals 15 residues. Germline V CDR1 and CDR2: LGHDT, YNNKEL (reference sequence). The V and J ends lost 3 bases and 5 bases respectively, with 14 bases between them. The CDR3 DNA sequence: TGTGCCAGCAGCCAGGGTGGGACGGGCCATCAGCCCCAGCATTTT. This translates into CASSQGGTGHQPQHF.